This is a list of T cell receptor beta chains from one sample in a study of T cell responses to AZD1222 COVID-19 vaccine. The method was immunoSEQ multiplex PCR; TCRdb's version includes in-frame clones alone and lacks a portion of them. The sample contains approximately 200,000 clones, around nine tenths of which appear only once. The sample consisted of peripheral blood, taken on day 0 of AZD1222 vaccination. These receptors originate from an adult in good health. The CDR3 runs from the conserved cysteine through the conserved F or W. D genes are given only for firm matches. Clone size is given for some rows only: seen once, a few or many times, or a class if the clone is expanded.

v_gene,j_gene,d_gene,abundance,CDR3aa,CDR3nt
TRBV27,TRBJ1-5,-,-,CASSSVWSNQPQHF,TGTGCCAGCAGTTCCGTTTGGAGCAATCAGCCCCAGCATTTT
TRBV5-6,TRBJ2-7,TRBD2,-,CASSLGGGGYEQYF,TGTGCCAGCAGCTTGGGAGGCGGGGGCTACGAGCAGTACTTC
TRBV2,TRBJ2-5,TRBD2,few,CASSDLAGVETQYF,TGTGCCAGCAGTGATTTGGCGGGGGTAGAGACCCAGTACTTC
TRBV5-4,TRBJ1-2,-,-,CASSPPPTANYGYTF,TGTGCCAGCAGCCCGCCCCCGACGGCTAACTATGGCTACACCTTC
TRBV2,TRBJ2-2,-,-,CASRGRATTGELFF,TGTGCCAGCCGGGGCAGGGCGACCACCGGGGAGCTGTTTTTT
TRBV28,TRBJ2-6,-,-,CASSLGANVLTF,TGTGCCAGCAGTTTGGGGGCCAACGTCCTGACTTTC
TRBV29-1,TRBJ2-1,-,-,CSVEHRDYNEQFF,TGCAGCGTTGAACACAGGGACTACAATGAGCAGTTCTTC
TRBV2,TRBJ1-2,TRBD1,-,CASSVGRQGYGYTF,TGTGCCAGCAGTGTTGGTCGACAGGGTTATGGCTACACCTTC
TRBV6-6,TRBJ2-3,TRBD2,-,CASRATSGSTDTQYF,TGTGCCAGCAGAGCGACTAGCGGGAGCACAGATACGCAGTATTTT
TRBV19,TRBJ2-2,-,-,CASSRKTGSGELFF,TGTGCCAGTAGTAGAAAAACGGGGTCCGGGGAGCTGTTTTTT
TRBV4-3,TRBJ2-1,-,-,CASSRGSSYNEQFF,TGCGCCAGCAGCCGAGGTAGCTCCTACAATGAGCAGTTCTTC
TRBV6-5,TRBJ2-5,TRBD1,-,CASRSPGQGEETQYF,TGTGCCAGCAGGTCCCCGGGACAGGGGGAAGAGACCCAGTACTTC
TRBV10-3,TRBJ1-2,-,-,CASARGGRENYGYTF,TGTGCCAGCGCGCGTGGCGGTCGGGAGAACTATGGCTACACCTTC
TRBV3-1/TRBV3-2,TRBJ1-3,-,-,CASSHRSDTIYF,TGTGCCAGCAGCCATCGGTCAGACACCATATATTTT
TRBV24-1,TRBJ1-2,-,-,CATSDPGRYGYTF,TGTGCCACCAGTGATCCGGGACGCTATGGCTACACCTTC
TRBV5-1,TRBJ1-4,-,-,CASSLRSNEKLFF,TGCGCCAGCAGCTTGCGGTCGAATGAAAAACTGTTTTTT
TRBV4-1,TRBJ1-5,TRBD1,-,CASSLSEDRGVDQPQHF,TGCGCCAGCAGCCTATCCGAGGACAGGGGTGTCGATCAGCCCCAGCATTTT
TRBV3-1/TRBV3-2,TRBJ2-3,-,-,CASSLLGGGGGTDTQYF,TGTGCCAGCAGCCTTCTGGGGGGCGGGGGCGGCACAGATACGCAGTATTTT
TRBV2,TRBJ2-5,-,-,CASSGLSQETQYF,TGTGCCAGCAGTGGACTATCCCAAGAGACCCAGTACTTC
TRBV10-3,TRBJ1-6,-,once,CAIRDDSGNSPLHF,TGTGCCATCAGGGACGACAGCGGGAATTCACCCCTCCACTTT
TRBV20-1,TRBJ1-1,-,-,CSASRLNTEAFF,TGCAGTGCTAGTCGTTTGAACACTGAAGCTTTCTTT
TRBV10-3,TRBJ1-2,-,-,CAISRTERSYGYTF,TGTGCCATCAGCCGGACAGAAAGATCCTATGGCTACACCTTC
TRBV13,TRBJ2-7,-,-,CASSLDGSYEQYF,TGTGCCAGCAGCTTAGACGGAAGCTACGAGCAGTACTTC
TRBV7-9,TRBJ1-4,-,-,CASSSISDARLFF,TGTGCCAGCAGCTCCATCTCAGATGCCAGACTGTTTTTT
TRBV10-3,TRBJ2-2,-,-,CAISGMGGRMNTGELFF,TGTGCCATCAGTGGGATGGGGGGGCGTATGAACACCGGGGAGCTGTTTTTT
TRBV30,TRBJ1-1,TRBD1,-,CAWSTGTGGTEAFF,TGTGCCTGGAGTACTGGGACAGGCGGTACTGAAGCTTTCTTT
TRBV2,TRBJ1-2,-,-,CASSEGQQIGYGYTF,TGTGCCAGCAGCGAAGGACAGCAAATCGGCTATGGCTACACCTTC
TRBV7-9,TRBJ2-3,-,-,CASSSTDTQYF,TGTGCCAGCAGCAGCACAGATACGCAGTATTTT
TRBV13,TRBJ1-1,-,once,CASTVGSVGAFF,TGTGCCAGCACCGTAGGGTCGGTCGGAGCTTTCTTT
TRBV27,TRBJ1-2,-,-,CASSLSIRGGVNYGYTF,TGTGCCAGCAGTTTATCCATCAGGGGTGGAGTTAACTATGGCTACACCTTC
TRBV3-1/TRBV3-2,TRBJ1-3,-,-,CASSQGADSGNTIYF,TGTGCCAGCAGCCAAGGGGCAGACTCTGGAAACACCATATATTTT
TRBV11-2,TRBJ1-1,-,-,CASSPAPWRNTEAFF,TGTGCCAGCAGCCCCGCCCCATGGAGGAACACTGAAGCTTTCTTT
TRBV6-5,TRBJ1-2,-,-,CASSLSLSGRGYTF,TGTGCCAGCAGCTTATCCCTCTCGGGCCGAGGCTACACCTTC
TRBV15,TRBJ1-5,-,few,CATTPWGRGGDQPQHF,TGTGCCACCACCCCTTGGGGCAGGGGAGGTGATCAGCCCCAGCATTTT
TRBV10-1,TRBJ2-7,-,once,CASSEGTSYEQYF,TGCGCCAGCAGTGAGGGCACCTCCTACGAGCAGTACTTC
TRBV19,TRBJ1-4,-,-,CASSLANEKLFF,TGTGCCAGTAGTTTGGCTAATGAAAAACTGTTTTTT
TRBV7-2,TRBJ2-5,-,-,CASSPGWGYEETQYF,TGTGCCAGCAGTCCTGGTTGGGGTTACGAAGAGACCCAGTACTTC
TRBV5-4,TRBJ2-7,TRBD1,-,CASSSLTGTESYEQYF,TGTGCCAGCAGCTCCCTTACCGGGACAGAGTCCTACGAGCAGTACTTC
TRBV7-2,TRBJ1-4,-,-,CASSLGGQINEKLFF,TGTGCCAGCAGCTTAGGGGGTCAGATTAATGAAAAACTGTTTTTT
TRBV7-2,TRBJ1-6,TRBD1,-,CASSPGGTGYGNSPLHF,TGTGCCAGCAGCCCCGGAGGGACAGGGTACGGCAATTCACCCCTCCACTTT
TRBV29-1,TRBJ2-3,TRBD2,-,CSARTSGGVTDTQYF,TGCAGCGCCCGGACTAGCGGGGGGGTCACAGATACGCAGTATTTT
TRBV19,TRBJ1-1,TRBD1,once,CASNRGRGQTEAFF,TGTGCCAGTAATAGGGGCAGGGGGCAGACTGAAGCTTTCTTT
TRBV12-3/TRBV12-4,TRBJ2-7,-,-,CASSFGGLDEQYF,TGTGCCAGCAGTTTCGGAGGGCTGGACGAGCAGTACTTC
TRBV15,TRBJ2-5,-,-,CATSGNRDSEETQYF,TGTGCCACCAGCGGTAACCGGGACTCCGAAGAGACCCAGTACTTC
TRBV4-2,TRBJ1-3,-,-,CASSQDRRGGSGNTIYF,TGTGCCAGCAGCCAAGATAGAAGGGGAGGCTCTGGAAACACCATATATTTT
TRBV6-6,TRBJ1-4,-,-,CASSYGVVATNEKLFF,TGTGCCAGCAGTTACGGGGTAGTGGCAACTAATGAAAAACTGTTTTTT
TRBV7-9,TRBJ2-5,-,-,CASSYPERGGETQYF,TGTGCCAGCAGCTACCCAGAGAGAGGAGGGGAGACCCAGTACTTC
TRBV7-3,TRBJ2-3,-,-,CASSPGLGPLNTDTQYF,TGTGCCAGCAGCCCGGGACTGGGACCTCTGAACACAGATACGCAGTATTTT
TRBV10-3,TRBJ2-7,TRBD2,-,CAIRTSGTNYEQYF,TGTGCCATCAGGACTAGCGGGACCAACTACGAGCAGTACTTC
TRBV5-1,TRBJ2-7,-,few,CASSFLTTGSYEQYF,TGCGCCAGCAGCTTCCTTACGACAGGATCCTACGAGCAGTACTTC
TRBV6-1,TRBJ1-2,-,-,CASSEWTYGANYGYTF,TGTGCCAGCAGTGAATGGACGTACGGGGCCAACTATGGCTACACCTTC
TRBV4-1,TRBJ2-3,-,-,CASSQVVDTQYF,TGCGCCAGCAGCCAAGTAGTAGATACGCAGTATTTT
TRBV4-1,TRBJ1-2,-,-,CASSQGEGLVGYTF,TGCGCCAGCAGCCAAGGGGAGGGTTTAGTTGGCTACACCTTC
TRBV19,TRBJ2-7,-,-,CASSKGTPYEQYF,TGTGCCAGTAGTAAAGGGACCCCCTACGAGCAGTACTTC
TRBV20-1,TRBJ1-5,-,-,CSALRDQPQHF,TGCAGTGCTCTGAGGGATCAGCCCCAGCATTTT